The clone carrying this T cell receptor (beta chain) was observed at least ten times. Its antigen is unknown. This specimen belongs to a study of early T cells in non-severe SARS-CoV-2 infection. Turning to the study itself: Unsorted whole-blood RNA was sequenced in bulk, leaving chains unpaired.

The protocol attached unique molecular identifiers to individual cDNA molecules. Each CDR3 protein gets one entry after TCRdb re-called the 5' RACE reads with MiXCR. The profile shows tens of thousands of distinct CDR3 sequences, approximately 4.6% of them singletons. Whole-study findings and limits: Database matching using VDJdb favored anti-spike CD8 responses, with private and CD4 specificities left missing.

This receptor was identified in an adult who was a healthcare worker with PCR-confirmed SARS-CoV-2 infection or an uninfected control (not recorded which). Source material: whole blood.

The CDR3 DNA sequence: TGTGCCAGCAGCTCGACAGGGCCCGGGGAGCTGTTTTTT. This gives the protein CASSSTGPGELFF. The V and J genes are TRBV5-5 and TRBJ2-2, with 7 bases identical to TRBD1. J lost 6 bases, V lost 3 bases, and 2 bases had no gene match. Germline CDR1 and CDR2: SGHKS and YYEKEE (reference sequence). The CDR3 contains 13 residues. Variable domain in full (rest from reference TRBV5-5 and TRBJ2-2): DAGVTQSPTHLIKTRGQQVTLRCSPISGHKSVSWYQQVLGQGPQFIFQYYEKEERGRGNFPDRFSARQFPNYSSELNVNALLLGDSALYLCASSSTGPGELFFGEGSRLTVL.